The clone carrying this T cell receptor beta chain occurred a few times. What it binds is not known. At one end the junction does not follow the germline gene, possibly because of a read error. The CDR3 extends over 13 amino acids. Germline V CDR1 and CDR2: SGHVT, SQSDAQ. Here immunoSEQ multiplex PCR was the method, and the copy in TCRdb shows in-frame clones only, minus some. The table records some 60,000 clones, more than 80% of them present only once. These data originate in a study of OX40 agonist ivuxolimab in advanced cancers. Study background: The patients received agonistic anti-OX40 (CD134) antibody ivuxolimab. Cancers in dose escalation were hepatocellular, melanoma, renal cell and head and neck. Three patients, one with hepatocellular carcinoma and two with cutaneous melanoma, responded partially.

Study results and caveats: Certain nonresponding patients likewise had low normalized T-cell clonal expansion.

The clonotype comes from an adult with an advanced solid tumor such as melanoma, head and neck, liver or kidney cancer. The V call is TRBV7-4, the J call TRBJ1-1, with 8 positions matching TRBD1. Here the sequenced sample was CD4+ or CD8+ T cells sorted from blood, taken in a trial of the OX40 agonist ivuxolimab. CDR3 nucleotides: TGTGCTAGCAGTTTGGACAGGGAGGCTGAAGCTTTCTTT. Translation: CASSLDREAEAFF.